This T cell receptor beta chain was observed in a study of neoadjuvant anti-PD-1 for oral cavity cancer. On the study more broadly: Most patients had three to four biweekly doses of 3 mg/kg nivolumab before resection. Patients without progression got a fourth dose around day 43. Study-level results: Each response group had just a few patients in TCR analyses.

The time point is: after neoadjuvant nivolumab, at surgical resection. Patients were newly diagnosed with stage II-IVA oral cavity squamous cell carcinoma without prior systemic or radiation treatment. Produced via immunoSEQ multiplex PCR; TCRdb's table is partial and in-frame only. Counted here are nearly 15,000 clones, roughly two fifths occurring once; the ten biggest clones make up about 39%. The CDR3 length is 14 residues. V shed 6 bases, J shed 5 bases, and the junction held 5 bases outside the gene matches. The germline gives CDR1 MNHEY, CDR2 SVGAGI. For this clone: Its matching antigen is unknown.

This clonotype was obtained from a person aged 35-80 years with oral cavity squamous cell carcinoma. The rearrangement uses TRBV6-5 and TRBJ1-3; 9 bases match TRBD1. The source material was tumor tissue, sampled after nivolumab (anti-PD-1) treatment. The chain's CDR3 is CASSPQGARNTIYF. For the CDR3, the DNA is TGTGCCAGCAGCCCACAGGGGGCTAGAAACACCATATATTTT.